This T cell receptor beta chain is from a study of blood T cell repertoires in COVID-19 (dated by TCRdb to 2019 to 2021). For the study in its entirety: Samples covering the acute and convalescent phases of COVID-19 were provided by collaborators in the United States, Italy and Spain. Deeply sampled blood TCRbeta repertoires from subjects exposed to, actively infected with, or recovered from COVID-19 were included in the dataset. The prospective study material was composed of cDNA or gDNA derived from T cells, B-cell-depleted T cells, or PBMCs. The samples were drawn from the first 160 participants of the ongoing ImmuneRACE study and from 1,254 subjects provided by 6 global collaborators. The repertoires were made available in a free public database intended to serve as a resource for research on the immune response to SARS-CoV-2. Where available, HLA class I and class II types were obtained from metadata supplied by the sample provider rather than from assay-based typing. Sample metadata almost always included a de-identified subject ID, COVID-19 status, age in years and sex.

V gives up 5 bases and J gives up 3 bases, and the segment between their germline ends measures 14 bases. From cysteine to phenylalanine, the CDR3 is 15 amino acids long. Only the CDR3 part of the read is kept: 45 bases, read in frame from the first base. In the germline V gene, CDR1 corresponds to SGHVS and CDR2 to FQNEAQ. On this clone itself: Its binding antigen is unknown. One base away there is no much larger clone; base qualities are not given.

Results the study describes overall, beyond this receptor: Clinical and demographic metadata were provided uncurated, with the amount varying by source and participant.

The immunoSEQ Assay, a bias-controlled multiplex PCR, was used to amplify TCRbeta CDR3 regions from genomic DNA. In the source study's methods: Nucleated cell counts per sample were estimated from amplification of reference gene primers within the assay. To quantify the absolute abundance of each unique TCRbeta CDR3 rearrangement, sequence reads were collapsed and filtered. For each sample, productive Simpson clonality was calculated as the square root of Simpson's diversity index over productive rearrangements. The table was pulled from immuneACCESS by TCRdb, which kept in-frame rearrangements only. Such tables lose some clones; where checked, under half of the loss comes from unresolved V genes, and the rest has no known cause. V, J and clone size are those of that table, while D and trimming were read from the DNA. The sample table lists 150,000 to 200,000 clones, 88% of them with a count of one. Clones ranked in the top ten supply about 8.4% of the sample.

In the prospective study, participants were about 18 to 95 years old, resided in about two dozen geographic areas of the United States, and were enrolled through a virtual design. In the prospective study, participants were assigned to cohorts based on the clinical history participants reported in a screening survey and a study questionnaire. Recovered participants in ImmuneRACE Cohort 3 were defined as having two consecutive negative NP/OP PCR tests, clearance from a healthcare professional, or resolution of symptoms. In the prospective study, whole blood, serum and a nasopharyngeal or oropharyngeal swab were collected from each participant by mobile phlebotomists. Prospective study participants could optionally give additional blood draws and questionnaires over an approximately 2-month period. Before DNA extraction, blood samples from the prospective study were shipped at room temperature or frozen.

The receptor comes from a woman younger than 30 who had recovered from COVID-19. The V and J segments used are TRBV7-8 and TRBJ1-5; TRBD1 could be the D gene, as 5 bases match. The sample taken for sequencing was PBMCs or T cells enriched from blood (not recorded which). The base sequence is TGTGCCAGCAGCCCCGGCAGGGTCCCCAATCAGCCCCAGCATTTT. Its translation reads: CASSPGRVPNQPQHF.